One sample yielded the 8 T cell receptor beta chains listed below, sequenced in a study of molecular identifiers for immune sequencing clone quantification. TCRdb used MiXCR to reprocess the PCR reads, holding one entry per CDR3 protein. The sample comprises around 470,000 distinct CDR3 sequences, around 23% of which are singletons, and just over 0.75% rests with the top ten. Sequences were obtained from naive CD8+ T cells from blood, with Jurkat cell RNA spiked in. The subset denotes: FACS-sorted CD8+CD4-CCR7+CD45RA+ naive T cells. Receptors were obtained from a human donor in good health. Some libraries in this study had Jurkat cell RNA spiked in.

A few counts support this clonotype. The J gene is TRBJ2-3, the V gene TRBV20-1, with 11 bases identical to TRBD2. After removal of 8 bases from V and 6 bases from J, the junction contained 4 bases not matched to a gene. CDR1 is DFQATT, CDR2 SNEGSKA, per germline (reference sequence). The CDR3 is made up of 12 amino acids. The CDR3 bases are TGCAGTTTAGCGGGAGGGCCGGATACGCAGTATTTT. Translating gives CSLAGGPDTQYF.

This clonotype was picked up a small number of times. The CDR3 region has the DNA TGTGCTAGCGGGAGGCGGGATGAGCAGTTCTTC. Amino acid sequence: CASGRRDEQFF. The V gene is TRBV12-3 or TRBV12-4, the J gene TRBJ2-1; 10 bases line up with TRBD2. CDR3 length: 11 residues.

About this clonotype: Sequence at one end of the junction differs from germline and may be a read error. CDR3 sequence: CASSDNRGSPLPF. The DNA for the CDR3 is TGTGCCAGCAGCGATAACAGGGGGTCACCCCTCCCCTTT. J is TRBJ1-6 and V is TRBV12-3 or TRBV12-4, with TRBD1 matching 8 bases. The CDR3 sequence is 13 residues long.

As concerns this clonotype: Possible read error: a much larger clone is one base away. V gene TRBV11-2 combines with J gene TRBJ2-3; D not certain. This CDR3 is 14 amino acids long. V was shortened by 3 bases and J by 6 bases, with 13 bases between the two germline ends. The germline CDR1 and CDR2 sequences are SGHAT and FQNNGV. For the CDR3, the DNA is TGTGCCAGCAGCTTTGGGCGAGAAGACGATACGCAGTATTTT. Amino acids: CASSFGREDDTQYF.

CDR3 protein: CSAKGQGSYGYTF. In DNA, the CDR3 is TGCAGCGCCAAAGGACAGGGGAGCTATGGCTACACCTTC. The V gene is TRBV29-1, the J gene TRBJ1-2; 9 bases line up with TRBD1. The V gene's germline CDR1 is SQVTM and CDR2 ANQGSEA. The CDR3 is 13 residues long. V was pared by 7 bases and J by 4 bases, with 7 bases of the junction left unmatched.

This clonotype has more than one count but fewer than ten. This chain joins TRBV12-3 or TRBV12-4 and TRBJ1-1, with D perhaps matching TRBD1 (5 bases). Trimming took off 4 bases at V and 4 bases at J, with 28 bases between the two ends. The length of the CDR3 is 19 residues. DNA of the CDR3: TGTGCCAGCAGTTCTCCCCACCTCCAGGGAGTTCGGTGGGGCACTGAAGCTTTCTTT. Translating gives CASSSPHLQGVRWGTEAFF.

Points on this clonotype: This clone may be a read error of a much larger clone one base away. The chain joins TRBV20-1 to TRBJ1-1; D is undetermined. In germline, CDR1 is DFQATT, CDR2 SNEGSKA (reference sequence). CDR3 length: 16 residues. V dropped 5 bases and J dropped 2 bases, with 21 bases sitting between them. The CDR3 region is CSAPRKTTYVNTEAFF. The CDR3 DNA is TGCAGTGCTCCCCGAAAGACCACTTACGTAAACACTGAAGCTTTCTTT.

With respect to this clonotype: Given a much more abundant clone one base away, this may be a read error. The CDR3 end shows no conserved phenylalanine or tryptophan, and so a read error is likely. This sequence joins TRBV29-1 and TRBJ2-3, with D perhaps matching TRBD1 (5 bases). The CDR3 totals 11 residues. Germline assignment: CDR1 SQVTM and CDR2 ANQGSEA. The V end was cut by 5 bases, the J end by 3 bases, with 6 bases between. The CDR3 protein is CSVSGTDTQYL. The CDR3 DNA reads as TGCAGCGTTTCAGGGACAGATACGCAGTATCTT.